The present entry profiles one TCR beta chain with its context. Its antigen remains unidentified. The donors were in the roughly 130-subject validation cohort, distinct from the approximately 670-subject first cohort. This sample stems from a study of cytomegalovirus exposure and HLA in healthy donors. Points from the study as a whole: First-cohort TCR clusters tended to co-occur in the 90 to 150 validation repertoires, a later analysis found. Reports credit the classifier with highly specific, highly sensitive diagnosis of cytomegalovirus status.

The CDR3 has 13 amino acids. From germline, CDR1 is MNHNS and CDR2 SASEGT. Trimming took 4 bases from V and 8 from J, leaving 12 bases between them. Assay used: immunoSEQ multiplex PCR; TCRdb lists only in-frame clones, some missing. In the table there are about 140,000 clones, about 86% of which are singletons. The sample consisted of PBMCs. The rearrangement links TRBV6-1 to TRBJ2-1; D call uncertain. The origin of this receptor is a woman aged 18-30 years in good health and CMV-seropositive. DNA of the CDR3: TGTGCCAGCAGTGTACGGGTTGGCTATGAGCAGTTCTTC. Translated: CASSVRVGYEQFF.